This T cell receptor beta chain was identified during a study of CD8+CD57+ T cells in acquired aplastic anemia. Study-wide context: In CD4+ cells, healthy donors produced an average of approximately 10 million reads.

Trimming at V came to 6 bases and at J to 9 bases, leaving 15 bases not matched to a gene. CDR1 is SNHLY, CDR2 FYNNEI, per germline. The CDR3 extends over 16 amino acids. Genomic DNA served as template for TCR beta VDJ and CDR3 profiling. TCRdb itself ran the reads through MiXCR, one entry per CDR3 protein. This sample carries approximately 200,000 distinct CDR3 sequences, 60% to 65% of them seen once, and the ten largest clones take about 29%. Findings and caveats of the study: Simpson's diversity of CD8+ cells was not significantly different in patients compared with controls.

This clonotype was recorded at least ten times. The antigen remains unidentified. The chain joins TRBV2 to TRBJ2-1; 9 bases are a match to TRBD1. Specimen: sorted CD4+, CD8+, or CD8+CD57+ T cells (not recorded which) from PBMCs. This sequence originates from a human donor in good health. CDR3 in amino acids: CASSKSPGTGLSEQFF. CDR3 DNA: TGTGCCAGCAGCAAGAGTCCCGGGACAGGGCTAAGTGAGCAGTTCTTC.